Following are 6 T cell receptor beta chains from one sample sequenced in a study of OX40 agonist ivuxolimab in advanced cancers. The table came from immunoSEQ multiplex PCR; TCRdb's copy has only in-frame clones and leaves some out. This sample has about 69,000 clones, with roughly 80% found just once. The material was CD4+ or CD8+ T cells sorted from blood, obtained in a trial of the OX40 agonist ivuxolimab. Receptors were obtained from an adult with an advanced solid tumor such as melanoma, head and neck, liver or kidney cancer.

V and J are TRBV6-5 and TRBJ1-2; 8 bases line up with TRBD1. The CDR3 sequence is 16 residues long. Germline V gene data show CDR1 as MNHEY and CDR2 as SVGAGI. V gave up 2 bases and J gave up 4 bases; unmatched junction bases: 9. CDR3: CASSYGTGAEGYGYTF. The CDR3 nucleotides are TGTGCCAGCAGTTACGGGACAGGTGCCGAAGGCTATGGCTACACCTTC.

The J gene is TRBJ2-1, the V gene TRBV4-3; 14 bases map to TRBD2. The germline V gene encodes CDR1 LGHNA and CDR2 YSLEER. The CDR3 extends over 19 amino acids. J was trimmed by 0 bases and V by 0 bases; bases with no gene match: 4. CDR3 residues: CASSQDGGLAGASYNEQFF. In nucleotides, the CDR3 is TGCGCCAGCAGCCAAGATGGGGGACTAGCGGGAGCCTCCTACAATGAGCAGTTCTTC.

J is TRBJ2-1 and V is TRBV19; 8 nucleotides match TRBD1. The CDR3 extends over 16 amino acids. The germline V gene has CDR1 LNHDA and CDR2 SQIVND (reference sequence). V was pared by 1 base and J by 5 bases, with 7 bases of the junction left unmatched. Here the CDR3 DNA reads TGTGCCAGTAGTATAGGTGGCAGGGGGCGGAACAATGAGCAGTTCTTC. Its translation: CASSIGGRGRNNEQFF.

The V call is TRBV9, the J call TRBJ1-1; D might be TRBD1 (5 bases). V was clipped by 2 bases and J by 4 bases, with 12 bases between them. The germline gives CDR1 SGDLS, CDR2 YYNGEE. The CDR3 extends over 14 amino acids. The CDR3 sequence: CASSVGGRGTEAFF. As DNA, the CDR3 is TGTGCCAGCAGCGTGGGAGGGAGGGGCACTGAAGCTTTCTTT. Together with reference TRBV9 and TRBJ1-1, the CDR3 gives the full variable domain: DSGVTQTPKHLITATGQRVTLRCSPRSGDLSVYWYQQSLDQGLQFLIQYYNGEERAKGNILERFSAQQFPDLHSELNLSSLELGDSALYFCASSVGGRGTEAFFGQGTRLTVV.

This clone showed up just once. The CDR3 DNA sequence: TGTGCCAGCTCGCAACAGGGTGCCGGAAACACCATATATTTT. Its translation is CASSQQGAGNTIYF. This chain uses TRBV18 with TRBJ1-3, with D tentatively TRBD1 (6 bases). Germline assignment: CDR1 KGHSH and CDR2 LQKENI. This CDR3 has 14 amino acids. V lost 6 bases to trimming and J lost 4 bases, with 13 bases between them.

The chain is built from TRBV7-2 and TRBJ2-1; D not resolved. The germline gives CDR1 SGHTA, CDR2 FQGNSA. The ends were cut back, 5 bases at V and 5 bases at J, with 4 bases in the middle. CDR3 length: 11 amino acids. The CDR3 loop is CASSQNNEQFF. The CDR3 DNA is TGTGCCAGCAGCCAGAACAATGAGCAGTTCTTC.